The source of this T cell receptor beta chain is a study of T cells in Graves' hyperthyroidism and ophthalmopathy (dated by TCRdb to the late 2010s). About the study as a whole: Peripheral blood samples were taken at the time of initial diagnosis, prior to any treatment. A discovery cohort of about a hundred patients, about 43 with Graves' ophthalmopathy and 55 to 65 with stable Graves' hyperthyroidism, was used to find distinguishing TCR V-J signatures. Prospective prediction of ophthalmopathy was tested in an independent validation cohort consisting of roughly 20 hyperthyroidism patients and about 17 patients who later progressed to ophthalmopathy. The roughly 100 discovery patients were randomly divided into training and test sets at a 7:3 ratio. In about 6 Graves' hyperthyroidism patients, the study also compared T-cell repertoires from thyroid tissue with T-cell repertoires from blood. After sampling, hyperthyroidism patients received methimazole starting at 30 mg daily, and ophthalmopathy patients received high-dose intravenous methylprednisolone. The paper reports TCR Vbeta CDR3 sequencing of 130 to 150 peripheral blood samples: under 45 ophthalmopathy, under 85 hyperthyroidism and around 17 progressor patients. General conclusions and limits of the study: Sample size was not statistically predetermined, and investigators were not blinded to group allocation. In validation, the model predicted progression to ophthalmopathy a median of roughly six months before onset, with about 67% sensitivity and about 75% specificity. Most expanded thyroid clonotypes (frequency above 0.001) were also found in blood, which suggests that blood repertoires may mirror thyroid immune responses. Ophthalmopathy was separated from stable hyperthyroidism by a 13 V-J signature model, with just over 85% sensitivity and roughly 84% specificity obtained in cross-validation and 80%/75% obtained in testing.

A patient counted as having stable Graves' hyperthyroidism if no progression to ophthalmopathy occurred over 18 months of follow-up. Hyperthyroidism patients were aged 18 to 65 years and newly diagnosed, with disease duration of less than 2 months. Any patient with an uncontrolled infection, another autoimmune disease, pregnancy or lactation was excluded. Diagnoses were established on the basis of clinical symptoms, serum thyroxine and TRAb, thyroid ultrasound, and orbital computed tomography. Ficoll-Paque density gradient centrifugation was used to isolate PBMCs from around 9.1 ml of fresh peripheral blood. Trizol reagent was used to extract total RNA, and RNA quality was then checked on an Agilent 2100 Bioanalyzer. Of note for this clonotype: The antigen it recognizes is unknown. Base quality data are lacking; no much larger clone is found one base away.

Clipping removes 3 bases from V and 4 bases from J, with 4 as the unmatched junction base count. The CDR3 holds 13 amino acids from the cysteine to the phenylalanine. This entry keeps only the CDR3 DNA: 39 bases, framed from base 1. Taken from the germline V gene (reference sequence), the CDR1 and CDR2 loops are DFQATT and SNEGSKA. The TCR beta CDR3 regions were amplified from RNA transcripts. The TCR CDR3 was subjected to a first round of RT-PCR using the HTBI primer set and the Qiagen OneStep RT-PCR kit. Libraries were constructed in a second round of multiplex PCR, after which size selection and purification were performed. Sequencing of the libraries was done on an Illumina HiSeq2000 using paired-end 100 bp reads. The paper's processing steps were these. SOAPnuke was used to process the raw data, removing reads that contained adapters or uncalled bases, had a mean Phred below 15, or lacked an exact match to the constant primer or identifier. COPE v1.2.5 was used to merge high-quality paired reads, and clonotypes were defined as unique nucleotide sequences. MiTCR v1.1 was used to align clonotypes to the IMGT TRBV, TRBD and TRBJ reference segments. The analysis was restricted to V-J combinations with a frequency above 0.0001, which together covered 99% to 99.2% of the repertoires. The TCS score was defined as the ratio of F50 (clonal expansion) to E x V (chaos), calculated using BLOSUM62-based TCRdist between CDR3 peptides within each V-J. Welch's t-statistics and random forest reduced approximately 520 V-J features to about 13, which were used in a naive Bayes classifier (R e1071). Using fastp trimming at Q25 and MiXCR clonotype assembly, TCRdb reanalyzed the public sequencing data and kept in-frame beta chains. Each entry merges the rows of one CDR3 protein and shows their most common DNA and genes. The authors' filters were not applied to this entry. This sample comprises 550,000 to 650,000 distinct CDR3 sequences, 11% to 15% of them detected only once. About 14% of the sample is held by the ten biggest clonotypes.

The sequenced material came from blood. The chain is assembled from TRBV20-1 and TRBJ1-2, with 8 junctional bases fitting TRBD1. This receptor was identified in a woman in her thirties or forties with Graves' hyperthyroidism. Here the CDR3 is given as CSASRTGLYGYTF. Here is the DNA: TGCAGTGCTAGCCGGACAGGGCTCTATGGCTACACCTTC.